This T cell receptor beta chain was sequenced for a study of T cells in Graves' hyperthyroidism and ophthalmopathy. General observations from the study: From stable hyperthyroidism, ophthalmopathy was separated by a 13 V-J model. Before onset, by a median of about seven months, the model predicted ophthalmopathy.

This clonotype was observed many times. What it binds is not known. The CDR3 is made up of 13 amino acids. V lost 3 bases to trimming and J lost 5 bases, with 12 bases between them. CDR1 and CDR2 (germline): DFQATT, SNEGSKA (reference sequence). Amplified TCR beta CDR3 regions came from RNA transcripts. In the first-round RT-PCR of the TCR CDR3, the HTBI primer set was used. TCRdb re-analysed the multiplex PCR reads in MiXCR, keeping a single row per CDR3 protein. Among some 500,000 distinct CDR3 sequences listed, around 16% were seen once. The sequence derives from a woman aged 25-40 years with Graves' ophthalmopathy. The chain employs TRBV20-1 and TRBJ2-3; unclear D gene. The sample consisted of blood. The CDR3 is CSASSAVVDTQYF. DNA for the CDR3: TGCAGTGCTAGTTCGGCGGTAGTAGATACGCAGTATTTT.